A selection of T cell receptor beta chains follows, all from one sample in a study of blood T cell repertoires in COVID-19. TCRdb's copy holds only in-frame clones and misses some; the assay was immunoSEQ multiplex PCR. The data hold 85,000 to 120,000 clones, with around 90% observed a single time. Sequences were obtained from peripheral blood. The source of these receptors is a woman aged 45-65 years with COVID-19, enrolled during active disease. The CDR3 runs from the conserved cysteine through the conserved F or W. The order of the fields is D gene, V gene, CDR3 length, clone size, J gene, CDR3 protein, CDR3 DNA. D genes are given only for firm matches. A clone size is listed for some rows: how often the clone was seen (once, few, many), or a class if it is expanded.

d_gene: TRBD1; v_gene: TRBV19; len: 15; abundance: NA; j_gene: TRBJ2-7; CDR3aa: CASSTTGTGRYEQYF; CDR3nt: TGTGCCAGTAGTACCACCGGGACAGGGCGGTACGAGCAGTACTTC
d_gene: TRBD1; v_gene: TRBV5-5; len: 15; abundance: NA; j_gene: TRBJ1-2; CDR3aa: CASSLGRDRGEGYTF; CDR3nt: TGTGCCAGCAGCTTGGGGAGAGACAGGGGGGAAGGCTACACCTTC
d_gene: TRBD2; v_gene: TRBV7-8; len: 17; abundance: few; j_gene: TRBJ2-3; CDR3aa: CASSPRLAGARTDTQYF; CDR3nt: TGTGCCAGCAGCCCAAGACTAGCGGGGGCCCGCACAGATACGCAGTATTTT
d_gene: NA; v_gene: TRBV4-1; len: 14; abundance: NA; j_gene: TRBJ1-4; CDR3aa: CASSQVNGNEKLFF; CDR3nt: TGCGCCAGCAGCCAAGTGAACGGGAATGAAAAACTGTTTTTT
d_gene: TRBD1; v_gene: TRBV12-3/TRBV12-4; len: 13; abundance: once; j_gene: TRBJ1-5; CDR3aa: CASRGTGNQPQHF; CDR3nt: TGTGCCAGCAGGGGGACAGGCAATCAGCCCCAGCATTTT
d_gene: NA; v_gene: TRBV2; len: 15; abundance: NA; j_gene: TRBJ1-6; CDR3aa: CASILLGVDNSPLHF; CDR3nt: TGTGCCAGCATCTTATTGGGCGTCGATAATTCACCCCTCCACTTT
d_gene: TRBD1; v_gene: TRBV19; len: 15; abundance: NA; j_gene: TRBJ1-2; CDR3aa: CASSILTGANYGYTF; CDR3nt: TGTGCCAGTAGTATTTTAACAGGGGCTAACTATGGCTACACCTTC
d_gene: TRBD2; v_gene: TRBV6-5; len: 12; abundance: NA; j_gene: TRBJ2-1; CDR3aa: CASGSRRERQFF; CDR3nt: TGTGCCAGCGGGAGCCGGCGGGAGCGGCAGTTCTTC
d_gene: NA; v_gene: TRBV14; len: 12; abundance: NA; j_gene: TRBJ2-7; CDR3aa: CASSHGAYEQYF; CDR3nt: TGTGCCAGCAGCCACGGAGCCTACGAGCAGTACTTC
d_gene: NA; v_gene: TRBV4-3; len: 15; abundance: NA; j_gene: TRBJ1-2; CDR3aa: CASSPSRQFNYGYTF; CDR3nt: TGCGCCAGCAGCCCCTCTCGACAGTTTAACTATGGCTACACCTTC
d_gene: TRBD2; v_gene: TRBV4-2; len: 15; abundance: NA; j_gene: TRBJ2-1; CDR3aa: CASSQVASGGNEQFF; CDR3nt: TGTGCCAGCAGCCAAGTCGCTAGCGGGGGGAATGAGCAGTTCTTC
d_gene: NA; v_gene: TRBV6-5; len: 15; abundance: NA; j_gene: TRBJ1-1; CDR3aa: CASSYGVGPEAEAFF; CDR3nt: TGTGCCAGCAGTTACGGGGTCGGCCCGGAGGCTGAAGCTTTCTTT
d_gene: NA; v_gene: TRBV14; len: 15; abundance: NA; j_gene: TRBJ2-5; CDR3aa: CASSQNAPRVETQYF; CDR3nt: TGTGCCAGCAGCCAAAACGCGCCCCGTGTGGAGACCCAGTACTTC
d_gene: NA; v_gene: TRBV5-1; len: 15; abundance: NA; j_gene: TRBJ2-7; CDR3aa: CASRMSQGSNTEQYF; CDR3nt: TGCGCCAGCCGTATGTCCCAGGGGTCCAACACCGAGCAGTACTTC
d_gene: TRBD2; v_gene: TRBV30; len: 17; abundance: NA; j_gene: TRBJ2-2; CDR3aa: CAWSVLAGGLGTGELFF; CDR3nt: TGTGCCTGGAGTGTTCTAGCGGGGGGGCTAGGCACCGGGGAGCTGTTTTTT
d_gene: TRBD1; v_gene: TRBV6-5; len: 14; abundance: NA; j_gene: TRBJ1-2; CDR3aa: CATPRGDRLYGYTF; CDR3nt: TGTGCCACCCCGCGGGGGGACAGACTCTATGGCTACACCTTC
d_gene: NA; v_gene: TRBV19; len: 15; abundance: once; j_gene: TRBJ1-1; CDR3aa: CASSIDWGGDTEAFF; CDR3nt: TGTGCCAGTAGTATTGACTGGGGGGGGGACACTGAAGCTTTCTTT
d_gene: TRBD2; v_gene: TRBV7-9; len: 14; abundance: NA; j_gene: TRBJ2-5; CDR3aa: CASSLLAGSETQYF; CDR3nt: TGTGCCAGCAGCTTACTAGCGGGGAGCGAGACCCAGTACTTC
d_gene: NA; v_gene: TRBV21-1; len: 16; abundance: NA; j_gene: TRBJ2-7; CDR3aa: CASSKACSFDSYEQYF; CDR3nt: TGTGCCAGCAGCAAGGCATGTAGCTTCGACTCCTACGAGCAGTACTTC
d_gene: NA; v_gene: TRBV6-1; len: 15; abundance: NA; j_gene: TRBJ1-5; CDR3aa: CASSKGAEGNQPQHF; CDR3nt: TGTGCCAGCAGTAAAGGGGCGGAGGGCAATCAGCCCCAGCATTTT
d_gene: TRBD1; v_gene: TRBV27; len: 14; abundance: NA; j_gene: TRBJ1-2; CDR3aa: CASSPLDRFYGYTF; CDR3nt: TGTGCCAGCAGTCCCCTGGACAGGTTTTATGGCTACACCTTC
d_gene: TRBD1; v_gene: TRBV5-1; len: 16; abundance: NA; j_gene: TRBJ1-4; CDR3aa: CASSLSQGGYNEKLFF; CDR3nt: TGCGCCAGCAGCTTATCCCAGGGGGGTTATAATGAAAAACTGTTTTTT
d_gene: TRBD1; v_gene: TRBV15; len: 14; abundance: NA; j_gene: TRBJ2-7; CDR3aa: CATSRTGANYEQYF; CDR3nt: TGTGCCACCAGCCGGACAGGGGCCAACTACGAGCAGTACTTC
d_gene: TRBD2; v_gene: TRBV2; len: 18; abundance: NA; j_gene: TRBJ2-3; CDR3aa: CASTPARRLAGGRDTQYF; CDR3nt: TGTGCCAGCACCCCTGCGAGGAGACTAGCGGGGGGGCGGGATACGCAGTATTTT
d_gene: NA; v_gene: TRBV5-1; len: 14; abundance: NA; j_gene: TRBJ2-5; CDR3aa: CASSLGLARETQYF; CDR3nt: TGCGCCAGCAGCTTGGGTCTAGCTAGGGAGACCCAGTACTTC
d_gene: NA; v_gene: TRBV11-2; len: 12; abundance: NA; j_gene: TRBJ1-2; CDR3aa: CASSSGTFGYTF; CDR3nt: TGTGCCAGCAGCTCCGGGACATTCGGCTACACCTTC
d_gene: NA; v_gene: TRBV5-5; len: 18; abundance: NA; j_gene: TRBJ2-1; CDR3aa: CASSLEGLGGLFDNEQFF; CDR3nt: TGTGCCAGCAGCTTAGAGGGGCTTGGGGGCCTCTTTGACAATGAGCAGTTCTTC
d_gene: NA; v_gene: TRBV20-1; len: 12; abundance: NA; j_gene: TRBJ2-7; CDR3aa: CSAIDRPDEQYF; CDR3nt: TGCAGTGCTATTGACAGGCCGGACGAGCAGTACTTC
d_gene: NA; v_gene: TRBV24-1; len: 14; abundance: NA; j_gene: TRBJ2-1; CDR3aa: CATSESTADNEQFF; CDR3nt: TGTGCCACCAGTGAATCGACAGCAGACAATGAGCAGTTCTTC
d_gene: NA; v_gene: TRBV6-1; len: 13; abundance: NA; j_gene: TRBJ1-4; CDR3aa: CASSEGHREKLFF; CDR3nt: TGTGCCAGCAGTGAAGGGCACCGTGAAAAACTGTTTTTT
d_gene: NA; v_gene: TRBV6-1; len: 15; abundance: NA; j_gene: TRBJ1-5; CDR3aa: CASSEAQYSNQPQHF; CDR3nt: TGTGCCAGCAGTGAAGCACAGTATAGCAATCAGCCCCAGCATTTT
d_gene: NA; v_gene: TRBV10-3; len: 16; abundance: NA; j_gene: TRBJ2-4; CDR3aa: CAISEWGGLAKNIQYF; CDR3nt: TGTGCCATCAGTGAGTGGGGCGGTTTAGCCAAAAACATTCAGTACTTC
d_gene: NA; v_gene: TRBV10-3; len: 12; abundance: NA; j_gene: TRBJ2-1; CDR3aa: CAISGADNEQFF; CDR3nt: TGTGCCATCAGTGGGGCCGACAATGAGCAGTTCTTC
d_gene: TRBD2; v_gene: TRBV24-1; len: 21; abundance: NA; j_gene: TRBJ2-1; CDR3aa: CATSDPRPAGGPFPSYNEQFF; CDR3nt: TGTGCCACCAGTGATCCCCGGCCAGCGGGGGGGCCGTTCCCGAGCTACAATGAGCAGTTCTTC
d_gene: NA; v_gene: TRBV11-2; len: 15; abundance: NA; j_gene: TRBJ1-6; CDR3aa: CASSLKREGGSPLHF; CDR3nt: TGTGCCAGCAGCCTCAAACGGGAAGGAGGATCACCCCTCCACTTT
d_gene: NA; v_gene: TRBV12-3/TRBV12-4; len: 12; abundance: NA; j_gene: TRBJ1-2; CDR3aa: CASSPLRAGYTF; CDR3nt: TGTGCCAGCAGCCCCCTCAGGGCTGGCTACACCTTC
d_gene: NA; v_gene: TRBV5-1; len: 14; abundance: NA; j_gene: TRBJ2-5; CDR3aa: CASSLVDTQETQYF; CDR3nt: TGCGCCAGCAGCTTGGTTGACACCCAAGAGACCCAGTACTTC
d_gene: TRBD1; v_gene: TRBV2; len: 15; abundance: NA; j_gene: TRBJ1-5; CDR3aa: CASSSRQGSNQPQHF; CDR3nt: TGTGCCAGCAGTTCTCGACAGGGCAGCAATCAGCCCCAGCATTTT
d_gene: NA; v_gene: TRBV10-3; len: 13; abundance: once; j_gene: TRBJ1-2; CDR3aa: CAISESRQDGYTF; CDR3nt: TGTGCCATCAGTGAGAGTCGACAGGATGGCTACACCTTC
d_gene: TRBD1; v_gene: TRBV7-3; len: 14; abundance: NA; j_gene: TRBJ2-4; CDR3aa: CASSLGTGQNIQYF; CDR3nt: TGTGCCAGCAGCTTAGGGACAGGTCAGAACATTCAGTACTTC
d_gene: TRBD1; v_gene: TRBV7-6; len: 17; abundance: NA; j_gene: TRBJ2-3; CDR3aa: CASSLRPTGGLADTQYF; CDR3nt: TGTGCCAGCAGCTTAAGACCGACAGGGGGATTGGCAGATACGCAGTATTTT
d_gene: NA; v_gene: TRBV6-2/TRBV6-3; len: 16; abundance: NA; j_gene: TRBJ1-5; CDR3aa: CASSYSGGRSNQPQHF; CDR3nt: TGTGCCAGCAGTTACTCGGGGGGACGGTCAAATCAGCCCCAGCATTTT
d_gene: TRBD1; v_gene: TRBV13; len: 14; abundance: NA; j_gene: TRBJ1-6; CDR3aa: CASSFQGVGSPLHF; CDR3nt: TGTGCCAGCAGCTTCCAGGGGGTAGGGTCACCCCTCCACTTT
d_gene: TRBD1; v_gene: TRBV11-3; len: 15; abundance: NA; j_gene: TRBJ2-7; CDR3aa: CASSLVSDRLYEQYF; CDR3nt: TGTGCCAGCAGCTTAGTCTCGGACAGGCTCTACGAGCAGTACTTC
d_gene: NA; v_gene: TRBV3-1/TRBV3-2; len: 15; abundance: NA; j_gene: TRBJ2-2; CDR3aa: CASSQVRSRSGELFF; CDR3nt: TGTGCCAGCAGCCAAGTTAGAAGTAGAAGCGGGGAGCTGTTTTTT